The TCR beta chain described here comes from a study of cytomegalovirus exposure and HLA in healthy donors. Overall study results and limits: Later work showed greater clonal expansion in HLA-associated TCR beta chains than in equally common others.

The germline V and J ends were trimmed by 5 bases and 2 bases, with 19 bases remaining between them. Germline CDR1 reads MDHEN; CDR2 reads SYDVKM. The CDR3 has 16 residues. Primers: 60 Vbeta forward and 13 Jbeta reverse. Assay used: immunoSEQ multiplex PCR; TCRdb lists only in-frame clones, some missing. The data contain approximately 150,000 clones, approximately 73% of them singletons. Turning to this clone: As yet, its antigen is unknown.

Material: PBMCs. The chain recombines TRBV28 with TRBJ2-7, with D possibly matching TRBD2 (7 bases). The origin of this receptor is a woman between 18 and 29 years old in good health and CMV-seropositive. CDR3: CASSLAGRGGAYEQYF. Here the CDR3 DNA reads TGTGCCAGCAGTCTAGCAGGCCGCGGGGGCGCCTACGAGCAGTACTTC.